The 7 T cell receptor beta chains below come from one sample, sequenced in a study of a mutant IDH1 vaccine in newly diagnosed glioma. The sample's time point: week 35, safety follow-up. Vaccine doses each comprised 300 ug of mutant IDH1 20-mer peptide, with topical imiquimod. Their specific antigens are unknown. Only in-frame clones appear in the TCRdb table, and some are missing; sequencing was by immunoSEQ multiplex PCR. The sample includes tens of thousands of clones, roughly 82% of them seen just once. This sample comprised PBMCs, obtained from a glioma patient whose treatment included an IDH1 peptide vaccine. Receptor source: a middle-aged man with glioma.

The chain has TRBV4-1 and TRBJ1-5; 7 positions match TRBD1. V dropped 3 bases and J dropped 5; count of bases not matched to a gene: 7. CDR1 MGHRA and CDR2 YSYEKL come from the germline V gene. The CDR3 spans 15 residues. CDR3 coding DNA: TGCGCCAGCAGCCAGCAGGGGGTCGCATATCAGCCCCAGCATTTT. This gives the protein CASSQQGVAYQPQHF.

DNA for the CDR3: TGTGCCAGCAGCTTAATCTTGAACACTGAAGCTTTCTTT. Protein: CASSLILNTEAFF. The chain employs TRBV7-2 and TRBJ1-1; the D is unclear. Germline CDR1 and CDR2: SGHTA and FQGNSA. The CDR3 is 13 amino acids. The ends were cut back, 2 bases at V and 0 bases at J, with 4 bases in the middle.

The chain recombines TRBV2 with TRBJ2-2, with 11 positions matching TRBD1. Germline V gene lookup returns CDR1 SNHLY and CDR2 FYNNEI. With V trimmed by 4 bases and J by 7 bases, 5 bases remained unmatched. The CDR3 covers 15 residues. CDR3 DNA sequence: TGTGCCAGCAGTGGGACAGGGGGCGTCGGCGGGGAGCTGTTTTTT. Translating it yields CASSGTGGVGGELFF.

This clone was seen a handful of times. The chain recombines TRBV7-9 with TRBJ2-2, with D tentatively TRBD2 (5 bases). The germline V gene has CDR1 SEHNR and CDR2 FQNEAQ (reference sequence). The CDR3 has 12 residues. V lost 10 bases and J lost 2, with 8 bases in between. CDR3 coding DNA: TGTGCCATCGGAGGTAACACCGGGGAGCTGTTTTTT. It encodes CAIGGNTGELFF.

This chain uses TRBV4-3 with TRBJ2-2; 9 bases fit TRBD2. The CDR3 runs 17 residues. V was clipped by 1 base and J by 0 bases; unmatched bases: 3. From germline, CDR1 is LGHNA and CDR2 YSLEER. As DNA, the CDR3 is TGCGCCAGCAGCCAAGTTAGCGGGGGCGCGAACACCGGGGAGCTGTTTTTT. Its protein product is CASSQVSGGANTGELFF.

The J gene is TRBJ1-2, the V gene TRBV19; TRBD1 might be the D (6 bases). The CDR3 runs to 16 residues. The germline V and J ends were trimmed by 6 bases and 2 bases, with 19 bases remaining between them. CDR1 and CDR2 from the germline V gene are LNHDA and SQIVND (reference sequence). Here the CDR3 DNA reads TGTGCCAGTAGCATAAATCTCCAGGGGTCCAACTATGGCTACACCTTC. It yields the protein CASSINLQGSNYGYTF.

The V call is TRBV30, the J call TRBJ2-7, with unresolved D. The CDR3 covers 13 residues. Germline lookup yields CDR1 GTSNPN and CDR2 SVGIG (reference sequence). V lost 3 bases, J lost 4 bases, and 13 bases lay in between. The CDR3 here is CAWRSNPPYEQYF. The CDR3 DNA is TGTGCCTGGAGGTCTAACCCACCTTACGAGCAGTACTTC.